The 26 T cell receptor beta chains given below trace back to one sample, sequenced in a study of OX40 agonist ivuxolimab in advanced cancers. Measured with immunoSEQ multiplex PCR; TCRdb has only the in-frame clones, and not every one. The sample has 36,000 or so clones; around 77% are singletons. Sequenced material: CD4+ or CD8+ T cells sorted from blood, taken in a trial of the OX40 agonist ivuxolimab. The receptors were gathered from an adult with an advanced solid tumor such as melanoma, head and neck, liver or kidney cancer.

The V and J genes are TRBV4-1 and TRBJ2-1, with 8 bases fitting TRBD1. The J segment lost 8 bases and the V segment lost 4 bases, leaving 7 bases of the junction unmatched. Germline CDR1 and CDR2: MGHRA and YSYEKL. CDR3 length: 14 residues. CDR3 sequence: CASSPEDRAYEQFF. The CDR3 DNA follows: TGCGCCAGCAGCCCTGAGGACAGGGCCTATGAGCAGTTCTTC.

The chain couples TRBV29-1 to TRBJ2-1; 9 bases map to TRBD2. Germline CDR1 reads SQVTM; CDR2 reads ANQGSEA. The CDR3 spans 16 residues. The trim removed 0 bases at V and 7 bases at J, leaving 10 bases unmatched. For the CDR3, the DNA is TGCAGCGTTGAAGATCTTCCACTAGCGGGTGGAAATGAGCAGTTCTTC. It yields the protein CSVEDLPLAGGNEQFF.

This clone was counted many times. The CDR3: CASTLETGRVTGELFF. The CDR3 DNA sequence: TGTGCCAGTACCCTCGAGACAGGGAGAGTCACCGGGGAGCTGTTTTTT. The V and J genes are TRBV19 and TRBJ2-2; TRBD1 matches 7 bases. Germline V lookup: CDR1 LNHDA, CDR2 SQIVND (reference sequence). The CDR3 runs 16 residues. With 7 bases clipped from V and 4 bases from J, the junction kept 12 bases outside the gene matches.

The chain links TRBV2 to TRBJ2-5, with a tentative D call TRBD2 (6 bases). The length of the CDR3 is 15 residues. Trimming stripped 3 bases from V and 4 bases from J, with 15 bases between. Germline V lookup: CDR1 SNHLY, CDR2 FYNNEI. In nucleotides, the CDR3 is TGTGCCAGCAGTGAGGAGCGGGCGCGATCAGAGACCCAGTACTTC. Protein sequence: CASSEERARSETQYF. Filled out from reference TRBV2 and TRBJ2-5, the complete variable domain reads EPEVTQTPSHQVTQMGQEVILRCVPISNHLYFYWYRQILGQKVEFLVSFYNNEISEKSEIFDDQFSVERPDGSNFTLKIRSTKLEDSAMYFCASSEERARSETQYFGPGTRLLVL.

CDR3 amino acids: CASSFLGKASYEQYF. The CDR3 DNA reads as TGCGCCAGCAGTTTCTTGGGGAAGGCCTCCTACGAGCAGTACTTC. V is TRBV5-1 and J is TRBJ2-7; D uncertain. The V end lost 5 bases, the J end lost 0 bases, and 15 bases lay between the germline ends. CDR3 size: 15 residues. Germline lookup yields CDR1 SGHRS and CDR2 YFSETQ.

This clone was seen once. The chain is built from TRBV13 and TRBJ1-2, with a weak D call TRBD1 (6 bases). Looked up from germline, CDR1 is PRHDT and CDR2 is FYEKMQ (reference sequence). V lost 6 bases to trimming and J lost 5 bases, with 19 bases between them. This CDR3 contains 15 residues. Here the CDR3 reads CASSERTGIGYGYTF. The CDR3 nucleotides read TGTGCCAGCAGTGAACGAACAGGGATAGGGTATGGCTACACCTTC.

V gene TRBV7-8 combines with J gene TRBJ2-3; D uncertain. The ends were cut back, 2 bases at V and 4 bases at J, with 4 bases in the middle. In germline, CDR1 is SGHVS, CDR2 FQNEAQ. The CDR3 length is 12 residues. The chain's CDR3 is CASSLSADTQYF. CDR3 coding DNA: TGTGCCAGCAGCTTAAGCGCAGATACGCAGTATTTT.

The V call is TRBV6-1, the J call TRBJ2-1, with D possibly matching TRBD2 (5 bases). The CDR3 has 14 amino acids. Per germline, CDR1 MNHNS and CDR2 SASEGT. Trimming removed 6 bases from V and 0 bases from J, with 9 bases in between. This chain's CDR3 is CASRQDSSYNEQFF. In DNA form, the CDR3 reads TGTGCCAGCAGGCAGGACTCCTCCTACAATGAGCAGTTCTTC.

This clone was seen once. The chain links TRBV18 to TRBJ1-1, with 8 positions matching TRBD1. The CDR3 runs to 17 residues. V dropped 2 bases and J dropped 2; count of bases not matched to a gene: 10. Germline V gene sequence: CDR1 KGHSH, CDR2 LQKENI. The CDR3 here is CASSPKMTGARNTEAFF. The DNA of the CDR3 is TGTGCCAGCTCACCAAAGATGACAGGGGCGAGAAACACTGAAGCTTTCTTT.

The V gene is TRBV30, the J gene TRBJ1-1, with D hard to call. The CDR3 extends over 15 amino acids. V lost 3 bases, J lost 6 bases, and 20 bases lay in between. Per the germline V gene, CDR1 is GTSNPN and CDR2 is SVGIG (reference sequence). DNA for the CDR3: TGTGCCTGGAGCCCAACGACCGCATGGGCTTCTGAAGCTTTCTTT. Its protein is CAWSPTTAWASEAFF.

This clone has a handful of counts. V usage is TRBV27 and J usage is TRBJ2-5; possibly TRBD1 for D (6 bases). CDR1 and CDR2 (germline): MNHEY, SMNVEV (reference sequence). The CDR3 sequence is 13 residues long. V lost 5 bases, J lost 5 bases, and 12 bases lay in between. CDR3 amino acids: CASSEQGAETQYF. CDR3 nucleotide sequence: TGTGCCAGCAGTGAACAGGGTGCGGAGACCCAGTACTTC.

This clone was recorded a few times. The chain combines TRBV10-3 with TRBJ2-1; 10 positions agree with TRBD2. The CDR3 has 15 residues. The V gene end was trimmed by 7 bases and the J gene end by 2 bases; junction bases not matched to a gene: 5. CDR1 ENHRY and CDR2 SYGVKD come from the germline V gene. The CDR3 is CAINTGTSAYNEQFF. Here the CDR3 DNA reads TGTGCCATCAATACCGGGACTAGCGCCTACAATGAGCAGTTCTTC.

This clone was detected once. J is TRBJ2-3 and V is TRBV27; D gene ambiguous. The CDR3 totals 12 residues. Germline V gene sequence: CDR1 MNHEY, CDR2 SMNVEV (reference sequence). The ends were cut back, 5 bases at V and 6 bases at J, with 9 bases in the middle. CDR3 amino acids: CASSPRLDTQYF. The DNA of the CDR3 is TGTGCCAGCAGTCCTCGTTTGGATACGCAGTATTTT.

CDR3 loop: CASSFSGAEEVETQYF. DNA for the CDR3: TGTGCCAGCAGCTTCAGCGGGGCTGAGGAGGTGGAGACCCAGTACTTC. This rearrangement joins TRBV13 to TRBJ2-5; 7 nucleotides align to TRBD2. This CDR3 has 16 residues. The V gene's germline CDR1 is PRHDT and CDR2 FYEKMQ (reference sequence). Losses at the gene ends were 3 bases for V and 5 bases for J; bases not matched to a gene: 12. Using reference TRBV13 and TRBJ2-5 for the parts outside the CDR3, the full variable domain is AAGVIQSPRHLIKEKRETATLKCYPIPRHDTVYWYQQGPGQDPQFLISFYEKMQSDKGSIPDRFSAQQFSDYHSELNMSSLELGDSALYFCASSFSGAEEVETQYFGPGTRLLVL.

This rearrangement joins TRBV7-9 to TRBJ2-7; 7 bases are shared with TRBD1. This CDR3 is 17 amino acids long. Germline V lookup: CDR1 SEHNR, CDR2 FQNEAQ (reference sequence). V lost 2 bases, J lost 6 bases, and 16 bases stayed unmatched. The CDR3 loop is CASSLHDRTGLLSEQYF. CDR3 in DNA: TGTGCCAGCAGCTTACACGACAGGACAGGTCTCCTTAGCGAGCAGTACTTC.

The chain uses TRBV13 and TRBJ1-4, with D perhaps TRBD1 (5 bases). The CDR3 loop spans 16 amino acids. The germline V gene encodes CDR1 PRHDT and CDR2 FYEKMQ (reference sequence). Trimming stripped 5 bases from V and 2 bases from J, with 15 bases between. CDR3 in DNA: TGTGCCAGCAGCCCACCCCAGACAGTCACTAATGAAAAACTGTTTTTT. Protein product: CASSPPQTVTNEKLFF.

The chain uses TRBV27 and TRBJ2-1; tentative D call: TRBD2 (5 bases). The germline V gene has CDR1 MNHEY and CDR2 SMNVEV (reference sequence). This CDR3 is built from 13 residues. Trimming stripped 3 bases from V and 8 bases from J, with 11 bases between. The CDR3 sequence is CASSFLMGDEQFF. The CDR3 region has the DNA TGTGCCAGCAGTTTTTTGATGGGAGATGAGCAGTTCTTC.

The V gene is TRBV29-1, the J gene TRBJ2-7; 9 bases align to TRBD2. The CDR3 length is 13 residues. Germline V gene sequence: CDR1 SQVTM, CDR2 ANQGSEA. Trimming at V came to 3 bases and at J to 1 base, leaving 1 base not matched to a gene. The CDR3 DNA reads TGCAGCGTTGAGACTAGCGGATCCTACGAGCAGTACTTC. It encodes CSVETSGSYEQYF.

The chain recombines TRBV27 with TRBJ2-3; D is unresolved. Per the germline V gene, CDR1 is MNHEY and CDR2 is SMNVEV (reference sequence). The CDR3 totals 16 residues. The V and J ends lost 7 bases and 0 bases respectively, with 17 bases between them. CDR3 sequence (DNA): TGTGCCAGCATGCACTCCGGGCAGCCTAGCACAGATACGCAGTATTTT. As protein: CASMHSGQPSTDTQYF.

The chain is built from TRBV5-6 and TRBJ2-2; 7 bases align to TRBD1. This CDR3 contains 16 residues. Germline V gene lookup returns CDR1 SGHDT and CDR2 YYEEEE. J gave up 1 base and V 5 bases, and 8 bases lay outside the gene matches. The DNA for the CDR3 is TGTGCCAGCAGTCCGGTGGACAGGTGGAACACCGGGGAGCTGTTTTTT. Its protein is CASSPVDRWNTGELFF. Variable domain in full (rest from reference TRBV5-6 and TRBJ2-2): DAGVTQSPTHLIKTRGQQVTLRCSPKSGHDTVSWYQQALGQGPQFIFQYYEEEERQRGNFPDRFSGHQFPNYSSELNVNALLLGDSALYLCASSPVDRWNTGELFFGEGSRLTVL.

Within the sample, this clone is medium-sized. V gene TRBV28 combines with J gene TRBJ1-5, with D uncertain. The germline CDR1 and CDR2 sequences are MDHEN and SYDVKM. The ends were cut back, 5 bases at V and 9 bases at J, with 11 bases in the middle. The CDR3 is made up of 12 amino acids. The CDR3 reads CASSPSDRPQHF. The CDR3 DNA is TGTGCCAGCAGTCCGTCGGATCGGCCCCAGCATTTT.

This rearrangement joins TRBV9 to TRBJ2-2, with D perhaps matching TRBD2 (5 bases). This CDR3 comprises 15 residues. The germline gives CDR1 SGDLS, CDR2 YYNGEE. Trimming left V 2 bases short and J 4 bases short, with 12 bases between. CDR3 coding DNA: TGTGCCAGCAGCGTCGGACTTTTGGGCACCGGGGAGCTGTTTTTT. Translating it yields CASSVGLLGTGELFF.

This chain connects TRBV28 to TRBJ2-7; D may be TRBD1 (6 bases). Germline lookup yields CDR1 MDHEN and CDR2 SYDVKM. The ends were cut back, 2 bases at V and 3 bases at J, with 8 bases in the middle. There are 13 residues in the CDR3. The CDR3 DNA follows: TGTGCCAGCAGTTTAGTACAGGGCTACGAGCAGTACTTC. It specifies CASSLVQGYEQYF.

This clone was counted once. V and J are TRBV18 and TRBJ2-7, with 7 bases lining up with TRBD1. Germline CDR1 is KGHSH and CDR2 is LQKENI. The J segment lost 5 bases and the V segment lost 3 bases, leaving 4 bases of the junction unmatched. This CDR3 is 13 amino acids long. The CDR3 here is CASSPVDRDEQYF. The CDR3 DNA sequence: TGTGCCAGCTCACCGGTCGACAGGGACGAGCAGTACTTC.

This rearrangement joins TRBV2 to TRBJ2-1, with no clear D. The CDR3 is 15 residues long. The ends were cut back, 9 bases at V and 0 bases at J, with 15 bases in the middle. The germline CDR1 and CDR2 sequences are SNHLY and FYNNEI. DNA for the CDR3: TGTGCCAGTCTATTTCAGCTCAACTCCTACAATGAGCAGTTCTTC. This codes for CASLFQLNSYNEQFF. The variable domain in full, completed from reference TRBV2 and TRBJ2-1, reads EPEVTQTPSHQVTQMGQEVILRCVPISNHLYFYWYRQILGQKVEFLVSFYNNEISEKSEIFDDQFSVERPDGSNFTLKIRSTKLEDSAMYFCASLFQLNSYNEQFFGPGTRLTVL.

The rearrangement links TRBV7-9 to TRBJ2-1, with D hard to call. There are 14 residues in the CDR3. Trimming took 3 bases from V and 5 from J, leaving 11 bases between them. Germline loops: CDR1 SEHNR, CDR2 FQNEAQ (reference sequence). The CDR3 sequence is CASSFFDEDNEQFF. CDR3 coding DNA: TGTGCCAGCAGCTTTTTCGACGAAGACAATGAGCAGTTCTTC.